The rows below give T cell receptor beta chains drawn from one sample of a study of cytomegalovirus exposure and HLA in healthy donors. Sequencing used immunoSEQ multiplex PCR; TCRdb keeps in-frame clones, though not all of them. Its clone listing holds some 75,000 clones. Sequencing was performed on PBMCs. The source of these receptors is a female donor in good health and CMV-seropositive. Each CDR3 is given with its conserved first and last residue. D genes are given only for firm matches.

V gene	J gene	CDR3 length	D gene	CDR3 DNA	CDR3 protein
TRBV30	TRBJ1-5	14	NA	TGTGCCTGGAGTCCCGGGAGGGGAGGACAGCCCCAGCATTTT	CAWSPGRGGQPQHF
TRBV4-3	TRBJ2-2	18	NA	TGCGCCAGCAGCCCGCTCGTTTATCGGGAGTCGAACACCGGGGAGCTGTTTTTT	CASSPLVYRESNTGELFF
TRBV5-6	TRBJ1-4	16	NA	TGTGCCAGCAGCCGAGGGCCATCCCGCACTAATGAAAAACTGTTTTTT	CASSRGPSRTNEKLFF
TRBV30	TRBJ1-5	14	NA	TGTGCCTGGAGTGTACGGCAGGGGACTCAGCCCCAGCATTTT	CAWSVRQGTQPQHF
TRBV28	TRBJ2-7	13	NA	TGTGCCAGCAGTTTGAACACCCCCTACGAGCAGTACTTC	CASSLNTPYEQYF
TRBV30	TRBJ1-2	10	NA	TGTGCCTGGGAGGGAGGGGGCTACACCTTC	CAWEGGGYTF
TRBV29-1	TRBJ1-2	15	NA	TGCAGCGTTGGGGGGGGTGGCCAGCCAAGCTATGGCTACACCTTC	CSVGGGGQPSYGYTF
TRBV7-2	TRBJ2-7	14	TRBD1	TGTGCCAGCAGCTTAGGACAGGGATGGACCGAGCAGTACTTC	CASSLGQGWTEQYF
TRBV5-1	TRBJ2-5	15	TRBD2	TGCGCCAGCAGCTTTCTAGCGGGAGCGGGGGAGACCCAGTACTTC	CASSFLAGAGETQYF
TRBV5-5	TRBJ1-6	15	NA	TGTGCCAGCAGCTCAGTATTATTAAATAATTCACCCCTCCACTTT	CASSSVLLNNSPLHF
TRBV14	TRBJ2-7	14	NA	TGTGCCAGCAGCCAAGATACATTGGCCTACGAGCAGTACTTC	CASSQDTLAYEQYF
TRBV27	TRBJ2-5	13	NA	TGTGCCAGCAGTTCCAGGGAAGGGGAGACCCAGTACTTC	CASSSREGETQYF
TRBV4-3	TRBJ2-2	15	TRBD2	TGCGCCAGCAGCCAGACTAGCGCCCGAACCGGGGAGCTGTTTTTT	CASSQTSARTGELFF
TRBV11-2	TRBJ1-6	14	NA	TGTGCCAGCAGCCTCACCCGGGGGGGTTCACCCCTCCACTTT	CASSLTRGGSPLHF
TRBV14	TRBJ2-3	16	NA	TGTGCCAGCAGCCAAGATCTCAGTCTCGGGGGAGATACGCAGTATTTT	CASSQDLSLGGDTQYF
TRBV11-2	TRBJ2-7	13	NA	TGTGCCAGCAGCTTAGGCCAGTTCTACGAGCAGTACTTC	CASSLGQFYEQYF
TRBV11-2	TRBJ2-5	15	TRBD1	TGTGCCAGCATCCCTCAGGGGACAGCCCAAGAGACCCAGTACTTC	CASIPQGTAQETQYF
TRBV5-4	TRBJ1-2	18	TRBD1	TGTGCCAGCAGCTTAACCGGGACAGCCAACCTAAACAGCTATGGCTACACCTTC	CASSLTGTANLNSYGYTF
TRBV9	TRBJ2-5	15	NA	TGTGCCAGCAGCGTGGAGGGACAGCCCCTAGGGCCCCAGTACTTC	CASSVEGQPLGPQYF
TRBV5-4	TRBJ2-2	15	TRBD2	TGTGCCAGCAGCTTGGCCGCTAGCGGGACCGGGGAGCTGTTTTTT	CASSLAASGTGELFF